Each of the 13 T cell receptor beta chains below was sequenced from the same sample in a study of response to subunit inactivated influenza vaccine (dated by TCRdb to 2017 to 2018). The method was RT-PCR. The sequencer listed for this sample is Illumina HiSeq 2500. TCRdb reran the public reads through fastp at Q25 and MiXCR, keeping productive beta chains. Rows merge per CDR3 protein into single entries with the most common DNA and genes. This sample has about 570,000 distinct CDR3 sequences in its table, and approximately 11% of those were observed once. The top ten constitute approximately 10% of the sample. This same sample was also part of a study on T cells expressing NK-cell markers. As described in the second report: TCR beta cDNA libraries were prepared using 5'RACE template switching, which introduced a universal primer site and unique molecular identifiers.

The source material was PBMCs from blood, sampled on the day of vaccination. The receptors shown here come from a man aged 50 or older who received an inactivated influenza vaccine. Donor details come from another sample of the same person, matched by shared clones.

The chain uses TRBV3-1 and TRBJ1-1, with D unclear. The CDR3 is 18 residues long. V lost 0 bases, J lost 6 bases, and 23 bases lay in between. Germline CDR1 LGHDT, CDR2 YNNKEL (reference sequence). In DNA, the CDR3 is TGTGCCAGCAGCCAAGACCGATTTGGAGACAAGAAGTACGCTGAAGCTTTCTTT. Residues: CASSQDRFGDKKYAEAFF. Filled out from reference TRBV3-1 and TRBJ1-1, the complete variable domain reads DTAVSQTPKYLVTQMGNDKSIKCEQNLGHDTMYWYKQDSKKFLKIMFSYNNKELIINETVPNRFSPKSPDKAHLNLHINSLELGDSAVYFCASSQDRFGDKKYAEAFFGQGTRLTVV.

The chain couples TRBV19 to TRBJ2-3, with TRBD2 matching over 11 bases. V was pared by 7 bases and J by 4 bases, with 4 bases of the junction left unmatched. The CDR3 spans 14 residues. Germline V gene sequence: CDR1 LNHDA, CDR2 SQIVND (reference sequence). CDR3 protein: CASTTSGSADTQYF. The CDR3 coding sequence is TGTGCCAGTACCACTAGCGGGAGTGCAGATACGCAGTATTTT.

The rearrangement uses TRBV29-1 and TRBJ2-3, with 10 bases fitting TRBD2. This CDR3 region has 15 residues. Trimming took 4 bases from V and 4 from J; bases not matched to a gene: 8. Germline V gene data show CDR1 as SQVTM and CDR2 as ANQGSEA. The CDR3 DNA follows: TGCAGCGTTGGTGGGTCTAGCGGGAGTGCAGATACGCAGTATTTT. This codes for CSVGGSSGSADTQYF.

Of note for this clonotype: One junction end does not reproduce the germline sequence, and a read error may be involved. The genes are TRBV10-3 and TRBJ2-1; 8 nucleotides line up with TRBD2. CDR1 is ENHRY, CDR2 SYGVKD, per germline. The CDR3 loop spans 16 amino acids. The CDR3 DNA sequence: TGTGCCATCAGTGAGTCTGCGGGAGGAACCTACAATGAGCTGTTCTTC. This codes for CAISESAGGTYNELFF.

This chain joins TRBV12-3 or TRBV12-4 and TRBJ1-1, with a tentative D call TRBD1 (5 bases). The length of the CDR3 is 12 residues. V was shortened by 6 bases and J by 5 bases, with 10 bases between the two germline ends. CDR3 DNA: TGTGCCAGCAGGGGGGGTACGACTGAAGCTTTCTTT. Translated: CASRGGTTEAFF.

The chain is built from TRBV7-2 and TRBJ2-3; D not resolved. The CDR3 has 13 amino acids. Germline CDR1 SGHTA, CDR2 FQGNSA. V was pared by 5 bases and J by 4 bases, with 10 bases between. CDR3 sequence reads: CASSPYWPDTQYF. CDR3 in DNA: TGTGCCAGCAGCCCCTATTGGCCAGATACGCAGTATTTT.

To note about this clonotype: A junction boundary mismatches the germline segment, possibly from a read error. This chain connects TRBV29-1 to TRBJ1-1; weak D call: TRBD1 (5 bases). The CDR3 runs 9 residues. Germline V lookup: CDR1 SQVTM, CDR2 ANQGSEA. CDR3 DNA: TGCAGCGTTGAAGAGATGGGGGGATTT. Translation gives CSVEEMGGF.

V and J are TRBV30 and TRBJ2-3; a possible D gene is TRBD1 (6 bases). The CDR3 runs to 14 residues. In germline, CDR1 is GTSNPN, CDR2 SVGIG (reference sequence). Trimming removed 3 bases at V and 3 bases at J, with 13 bases between. CDR3 in amino acids: CAWRRRGITDTQYF. The CDR3 nucleotides read TGTGCCTGGAGGCGTAGGGGGATAACAGATACGCAGTATTTT.

This clonotype turned up a few times. The chain uses TRBV12-3 or TRBV12-4 and TRBJ1-5; TRBD1 matches 8 bases. Unmatched junction bases numbered 9, after V lost 5 bases and J lost 9 bases. The CDR3 extends over 14 amino acids. This chain's CDR3 is CASSQDRVRGPQHF. In nucleotides, the CDR3 is TGTGCCAGCAGTCAGGACAGGGTTCGTGGGCCCCAGCATTTT.

The chain couples TRBV6-2 or TRBV6-3 to TRBJ1-4; 7 positions agree with TRBD1. This CDR3 contains 14 residues. The V gene's germline CDR1 is MNHEY and CDR2 SVGEGT. The trim removed 5 bases at V and 5 bases at J, leaving 5 bases unmatched. The CDR3 DNA reads as TGTGCCAGCAGTGACCGGGACAGCAATGAAAAACTGTTTTTT. This sequence encodes CASSDRDSNEKLFF.

This clonotype was seen only a few times. The chain employs TRBV20-1 and TRBJ2-5; the D gene is possibly TRBD2 (6 bases). This CDR3 spans 13 amino acids. CDR1 and CDR2 from the germline V gene are DFQATT and SNEGSKA (reference sequence). The V and J ends lost 4 bases and 0 bases respectively, with 9 bases between them. In DNA form, the CDR3 reads TGCAGTGCTAAGCCTAGCGACCAAGAGACCCAGTACTTC. As protein: CSAKPSDQETQYF.

The chain is built from TRBV5-6 and TRBJ1-4; TRBD1 aligns across 7 bases. V trimming: 1 base; J trimming: 7 bases; junction bases outside the gene matches: 7. The CDR3 runs to 15 residues. The V gene's germline CDR1 is SGHDT and CDR2 YYEEEE. The CDR3 loop is CASSLMGRGSEKLFF. In nucleotides, the CDR3 is TGTGCCAGCAGCTTGATGGGCAGGGGGAGTGAAAAACTGTTTTTT.

At least ten counts were recorded for this clonotype. This sequence joins TRBV5-1 and TRBJ2-5, with D possibly being TRBD1 (5 bases). V was clipped by 0 bases and J by 3 bases, with 9 bases between them. CDR3 size: 14 residues. Germline assignment: CDR1 SGHRS and CDR2 YFSETQ. CDR3 protein: CASSLGGREETQYF. The CDR3 DNA is TGCGCCAGCAGCTTGGGAGGCAGGGAAGAGACCCAGTACTTC.